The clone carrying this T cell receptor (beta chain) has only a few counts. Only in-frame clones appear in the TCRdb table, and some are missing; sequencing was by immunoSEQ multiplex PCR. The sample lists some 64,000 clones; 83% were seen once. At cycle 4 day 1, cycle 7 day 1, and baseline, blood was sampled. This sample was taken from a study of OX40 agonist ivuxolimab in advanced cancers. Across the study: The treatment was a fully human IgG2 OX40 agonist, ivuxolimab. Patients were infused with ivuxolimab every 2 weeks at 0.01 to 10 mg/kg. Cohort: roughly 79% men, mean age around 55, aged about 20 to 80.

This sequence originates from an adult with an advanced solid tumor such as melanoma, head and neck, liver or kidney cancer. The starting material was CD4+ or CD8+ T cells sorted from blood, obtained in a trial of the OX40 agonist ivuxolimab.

CDR3 region: CSVPAPTGWGETQYF. In DNA form, the CDR3 reads TGCAGCGTACCCGCCCCGACAGGGTGGGGAGAGACCCAGTACTTC. This sequence joins TRBV29-1 and TRBJ2-5; 7 nucleotides align to TRBD1. V shed 6 bases, J shed 4 bases, and the junction held 14 bases outside the gene matches. The V gene's germline CDR1 is SQVTM and CDR2 ANQGSEA. The CDR3 length is 15 residues. The variable domain in full, with the rest retrieved from reference TRBV29-1 and TRBJ2-5, is SAVISQKPSRDICQRGTSLTIQCQVDSQVTMMFWYRQQPGQSLTLIATANQGSEATYESGFVIDKFPISRPNLTFSTLTVSNMSPEDSSIYLCSVPAPTGWGETQYFGPGTRLLVL.